This record concerns one TCR beta chain sequence. What it binds is unknown. The sample comes from a study of CD8+CD57+ T cells in acquired aplastic anemia. Study context: An average of roughly 3 ug of DNA was obtained from sorted CD4+ and CD8+ cells. Approximately 9.9 million reads, on average, were obtained for CD4+ cells from healthy donors.

The use of genomic DNA as template underpinned the TCR beta VDJ and CDR3 profiling. Using its own MiXCR run on the reads, TCRdb lists one record per CDR3 protein. The data contain some 220,000 distinct CDR3 sequences, roughly 35% of them singletons. Study-level results: No significant difference in CD8+ Simpson's diversity was found between patients and controls. The same twenty-nine CD8+ CDR3 sequences occurred in patients and in controls.

The CDR3 is 13 residues long. Deletions cut 7 bases from V and 1 base from J, with 10 bases between. The V gene's germline CDR1 is SGHTA and CDR2 FQGNSA. The material sequenced was sorted CD4+, CD8+, or CD8+CD57+ T cells (not recorded which) from PBMCs. The chain is built from TRBV7-2 and TRBJ1-1; D is undetermined. The source of this sequence is a human donor in good health, serving as a control. The CDR3 loop reads CASNPVSNTEAFF. The DNA of the CDR3 is TGTGCCAGCAACCCAGTCTCGAACACTGAAGCTTTCTTT.